The 20 T cell receptor beta chains listed next were all sequenced from one sample in a study of T-cell memory formation after mild COVID-19. TCRdb itself ran the 5' RACE reads through MiXCR, one entry per CDR3 protein. The repertoire holds 350,000 to 450,000 distinct CDR3 sequences, with more than 20% as singletons. Material for sequencing was PBMCs or a T cell subset sorted from them (not recorded which). The receptors were sampled from an adult woman who had mild COVID-19 (a few samples of this study predate the infection). Cell type and time point are not known.

On this clonotype itself: The germline gene is not matched at one end of the junction; a read error may be the cause. V gene TRBV5-1 combines with J gene TRBJ2-1; no reliable D call. In germline, CDR1 is SGHRS, CDR2 YFSETQ. The CDR3 loop spans 13 amino acids. This CDR3 is CASSLELYNDQFF. CDR3 DNA: TGCGCCAGCAGCTTGGAGCTCTACAATGATCAGTTCTTC.

This clonotype has a count of ten or more. The gene calls are TRBV24-1 and TRBJ1-5, with D hard to call. CDR3 length: 13 residues. Germline V CDR1 and CDR2: KGHDR, SFDVKD. Trimming cost V 5 bases and J 4 bases, with 8 bases left between them. The CDR3 region is CATSVGNNQPQHF. The CDR3 nucleotides are TGTGCCACCAGTGTAGGGAATAATCAGCCCCAGCATTTT.

The J gene is TRBJ1-2, the V gene TRBV5-1; D gene unclear. The germline V gene encodes CDR1 SGHRS and CDR2 YFSETQ. This CDR3 spans 14 amino acids. The V gene lost 0 bases and the J gene lost 6 bases, with 12 bases spanning the gap. For the CDR3, the DNA is TGCGCCAGCAGCTTGGTGGGTTATCAGGATGGCTACACCTTC. As protein: CASSLVGYQDGYTF.

The chain couples TRBV9 to TRBJ2-7, with D tentatively TRBD1 or TRBD2 (5 bases each). The CDR3 runs to 14 residues. Trimming took 2 bases from V and 2 from J, leaving 11 bases between them. Germline assignment: CDR1 SGDLS and CDR2 YYNGEE. The CDR3 bases are TGTGCCAGCAGCGTCGGGACCACGGCCTACGAGCAGTACTTC. This gives the protein CASSVGTTAYEQYF. Full variable domain (remainder filled in from reference TRBV9 and TRBJ2-7): DSGVTQTPKHLITATGQRVTLRCSPRSGDLSVYWYQQSLDQGLQFLIQYYNGEERAKGNILERFSAQQFPDLHSELNLSSLELGDSALYFCASSVGTTAYEQYFGPGTRLTVT.

This clonotype has a handful of counts. The V gene is TRBV12-3 or TRBV12-4, the J gene TRBJ2-1, with 9 bases that match TRBD1. V lost 1 base and J lost 10; bases outside the gene matches: 5. This CDR3 contains 14 residues. CDR3: CASSLVQGAEEQFF. The CDR3 DNA is TGTGCCAGCAGTTTAGTACAGGGGGCCGAGGAGCAGTTCTTC.

This clonotype has only a few counts. The chain joins TRBV6-2 or TRBV6-3 to TRBJ2-3; the D gene is possibly TRBD2 (5 bases). The V gene lost 6 bases and the J gene lost 5 bases, with 15 bases spanning the gap. The CDR3 is made up of 14 amino acids. Per the germline V gene, CDR1 is MNHEY and CDR2 is SVGEGT. CDR3 region: CASRPPPGLDTQYF. The CDR3 DNA follows: TGTGCCAGCAGGCCCCCTCCGGGGTTAGATACGCAGTATTTT.

The chain uses TRBV5-5 and TRBJ1-4, with D possibly matching TRBD1 (6 bases). Trimming took off 4 bases at V and 8 bases at J, with 15 bases between the two ends. Germline lookup yields CDR1 SGHKS and CDR2 YYEKEE (reference sequence). This CDR3 is built from 14 residues. Here the CDR3 DNA reads TGTGCCAGCAGCCGATTACATAGGGGGGAAAAACTGTTTTTT. It codes for CASSRLHRGEKLFF.

This clonotype has more than one count but fewer than ten. This chain joins TRBV6-2 or TRBV6-3 and TRBJ1-1, with D unresolved. Germline CDR1 and CDR2: MNHEY and SVGEGT. The ends were cut back, 8 bases at V and 1 base at J, with 8 bases in the middle. The CDR3 is made up of 12 amino acids. Here the CDR3 reads CASGSPNTEAFF. The CDR3 coding sequence is TGTGCCAGCGGGTCACCGAACACTGAAGCTTTCTTT.

This clonotype was seen a handful of times. The gene calls are TRBV24-1 and TRBJ2-1; 7 bases are shared with TRBD2. Unmatched junction bases numbered 8, after V lost 9 bases and J lost 4 bases. Germline-derived CDR1 and CDR2 are KGHDR and SFDVKD. The CDR3 has 14 amino acids. DNA of the CDR3: TGTGCCACCCGCGGACCTAGCGGATACAATGAGCAGTTCTTC. Amino acid sequence: CATRGPSGYNEQFF.

This clonotype was seen a few times. For the CDR3, the DNA is TGTGCCTGGGAGACAGGGGTGGGTGGCTACACCTTC. Protein product: CAWETGVGGYTF. V usage is TRBV30 and J usage is TRBJ1-2, with TRBD1 identical over 8 bases. The CDR3 extends over 12 amino acids. The junction had 6 bases not matched to a gene; V was cut back by 5 bases and J by 7 bases. Germline-derived CDR1 and CDR2 are GTSNPN and SVGIG (reference sequence).

The chain joins TRBV20-1 to TRBJ2-3, with TRBD1 as a possible D gene (6 bases). Trimming removed 2 bases from V and 2 bases from J, with 14 bases in between. The length of the CDR3 is 15 residues. CDR1 and CDR2 (germline): DFQATT, SNEGSKA (reference sequence). This chain's CDR3 is CSARPSTGYTDTQYF. The CDR3 DNA is TGCAGTGCTAGACCTTCTACAGGGTACACAGATACGCAGTATTTT.

The chain combines TRBV18 with TRBJ2-1; no reliable D call. Between the trimmed V and J ends, which lost 0 bases and 8 bases, there was a span of 11 bases. The germline V gene encodes CDR1 KGHSH and CDR2 LQKENI. CDR3 length equals 14 residues. CDR3 DNA sequence: TGTGCCAGCTCACCACCGCGGCCGGGCTATGAGCAGTTCTTC. It encodes CASSPPRPGYEQFF.

V usage is TRBV5-1 and J usage is TRBJ2-1; 8 nucleotides agree with TRBD2. The CDR3 has 14 residues. V lost 4 bases and J lost 9; bases outside the gene matches: 9. Looked up from germline, CDR1 is SGHRS and CDR2 is YFSETQ. For the CDR3, the DNA is TGCGCCAGCAGCCCCTCGGCGGGGGGTGGTGAGCAGTTCTTC. Protein: CASSPSAGGGEQFF.

A few counts support this clonotype. The chain carries TRBV11-2 and TRBJ2-1, with TRBD2 matching 13 bases. CDR1 and CDR2 (germline): SGHAT, FQNNGV. This CDR3 is 15 amino acids long. V shed 5 bases and J 7 bases; nucleotides not matched to a gene: 5. The CDR3 DNA reads TGTGCCAGCAGCCGCGGACTAGCGGGGGAGAATGAGCAGTTCTTC. It translates to CASSRGLAGENEQFF. The full variable domain, in which reference TRBV11-2 and TRBJ2-1 provide the parts outside the CDR3, is EAGVAQSPRYKIIEKRQSVAFWCNPISGHATLYWYQQILGQGPKLLIQFQNNGVVDDSQLPKDRFSAERLKGVDSTLKIQPAKLEDSAVYLCASSRGLAGENEQFFGPGTRLTVL.

The rearrangement links TRBV12-3 or TRBV12-4 to TRBJ2-7; 11 bases line up with TRBD2. V shed 6 bases, J shed 6 bases, and the junction held 10 bases outside the gene matches. The CDR3 sequence is 15 residues long. CDR3 sequence reads: CASRLTGTSGGEQYF. CDR3 sequence (DNA): TGTGCCAGCAGATTGACCGGGACTAGCGGCGGCGAGCAGTACTTC.

This clonotype turned up a few times. The CDR3 reads CASNLGVRAEAFF. CDR3 DNA: TGTGCCAGCAATCTGGGGGTTCGGGCTGAAGCTTTCTTT. J is TRBJ1-1 and V is TRBV5-6, with a possible D match to TRBD1 (5 bases). V dropped 6 bases and J dropped 6 bases, with 15 bases sitting between them. This CDR3 is built from 13 residues. CDR1 SGHDT and CDR2 YYEEEE come from the germline V gene.

This chain joins TRBV19 and TRBJ1-1; D remains unclear. This CDR3 spans 12 amino acids. V was clipped by 10 bases and J by 5 bases, with 14 bases between them. CDR1 is LNHDA and CDR2 is SQIVND in the germline V gene (reference sequence). CDR3 nucleotides: TGTGCCACCCACCCTGGAGGAACTGAAGCTTTCTTT. Its protein product is CATHPGGTEAFF.

The chain links TRBV12-3 or TRBV12-4 to TRBJ1-5, with a tentative D call TRBD1 (5 bases). The CDR3 runs to 15 residues. Trimming took 1 base from V and 0 from J, leaving 7 bases between them. The CDR3: CASSLEGISNQPQHF. CDR3 nucleotides: TGTGCCAGCAGTTTAGAGGGGATTAGCAATCAGCCCCAGCATTTT.

The chain links TRBV5-1 to TRBJ1-4, with D possibly matching TRBD1 (6 bases). V shed 3 bases and J shed 5 bases, with 17 bases lying between them. This CDR3 has 16 amino acids. Per the germline V gene, CDR1 is SGHRS and CDR2 is YFSETQ. CDR3 region: CASSSTPVGANEKLFF. CDR3 coding DNA: TGCGCCAGCAGCTCCACTCCGGTGGGGGCGAATGAAAAACTGTTTTTT. The full variable domain, with the rest looked up from reference TRBV5-1 and TRBJ1-4, is KAGVTQTPRYLIKTRGQQVTLSCSPISGHRSVSWYQQTPGQGLQFLFEYFSETQRNKGNFPGRFSGRQFSNSRSEMNVSTLELGDSALYLCASSSTPVGANEKLFFGSGTQLSVL.

This clonotype was counted ten times or more. The chain is built from TRBV5-1 and TRBJ2-1; TRBD1 matches 8 bases. CDR1 SGHRS and CDR2 YFSETQ come from the germline V gene. There are 17 residues in the CDR3. Losses at the gene ends were 3 bases for V and 0 bases for J; bases not matched to a gene: 8. CDR3 sequence (DNA): TGCGCCAGCAGCTACCCCCGGACAGGGAGCTCCTACAATGAGCAGTTCTTC. Translated: CASSYPRTGSSYNEQFF.